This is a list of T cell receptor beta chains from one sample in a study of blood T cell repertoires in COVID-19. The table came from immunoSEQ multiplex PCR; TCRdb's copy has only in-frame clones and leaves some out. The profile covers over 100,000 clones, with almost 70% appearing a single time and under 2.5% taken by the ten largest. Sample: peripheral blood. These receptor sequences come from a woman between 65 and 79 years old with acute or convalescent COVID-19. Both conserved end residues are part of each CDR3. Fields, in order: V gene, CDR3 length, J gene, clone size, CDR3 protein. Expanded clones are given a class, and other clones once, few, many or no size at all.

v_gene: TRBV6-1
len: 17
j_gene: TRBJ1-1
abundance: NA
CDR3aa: CASSEYDRGLMNTEAFF

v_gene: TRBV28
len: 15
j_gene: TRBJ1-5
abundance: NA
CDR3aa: CASSLPGYSNQPQHF

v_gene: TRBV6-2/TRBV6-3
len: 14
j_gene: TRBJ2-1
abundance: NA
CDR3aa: CASSYSTTRNEQFF

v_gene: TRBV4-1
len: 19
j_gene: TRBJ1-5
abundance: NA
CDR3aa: CASSFSWGGQGAGNQPQHF

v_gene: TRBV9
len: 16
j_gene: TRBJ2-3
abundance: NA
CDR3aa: CASSVGGLDHTDTQYF

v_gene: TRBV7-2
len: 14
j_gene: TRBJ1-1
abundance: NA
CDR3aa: CASSPRTGAGEAFF

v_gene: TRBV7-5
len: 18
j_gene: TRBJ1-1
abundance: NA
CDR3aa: CARSSWNRGVMLNTEAFF

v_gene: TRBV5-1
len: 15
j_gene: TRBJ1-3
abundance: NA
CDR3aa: CASSLQGSVGNTIYF

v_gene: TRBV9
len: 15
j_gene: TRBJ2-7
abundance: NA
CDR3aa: CASSVGWSSSYEQYF

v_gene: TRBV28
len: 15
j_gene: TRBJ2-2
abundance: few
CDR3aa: CASSLSGGGTGELFF

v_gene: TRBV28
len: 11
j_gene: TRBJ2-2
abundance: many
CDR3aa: CASSGSGELFF

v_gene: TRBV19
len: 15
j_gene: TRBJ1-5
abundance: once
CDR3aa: CASSQGSGSNQPQHF

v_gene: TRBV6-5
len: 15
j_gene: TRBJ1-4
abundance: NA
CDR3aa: CASNQGAGVDEKLFF

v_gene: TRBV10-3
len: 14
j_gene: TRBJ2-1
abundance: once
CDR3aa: CAITPGQGDNEQFF

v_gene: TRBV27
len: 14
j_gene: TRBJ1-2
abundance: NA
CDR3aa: CASSLRQPNYGYTF

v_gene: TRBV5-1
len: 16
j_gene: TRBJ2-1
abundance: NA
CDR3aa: CASSAGLAGIHNEQFF

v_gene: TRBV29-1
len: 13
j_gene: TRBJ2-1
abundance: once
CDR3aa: CSVRTSGTNEQFF

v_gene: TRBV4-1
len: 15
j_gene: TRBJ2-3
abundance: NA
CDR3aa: CASSQEDRETDTQYF

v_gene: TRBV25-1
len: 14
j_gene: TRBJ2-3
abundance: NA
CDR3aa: CASSGGTPTDTQYF

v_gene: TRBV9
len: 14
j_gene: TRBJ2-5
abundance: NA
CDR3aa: CASSAGQGGETQYF

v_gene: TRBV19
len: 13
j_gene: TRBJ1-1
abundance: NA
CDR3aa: CASSGTVNTEAFF

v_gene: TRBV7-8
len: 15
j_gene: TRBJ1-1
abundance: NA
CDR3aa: CASSYREPPNTEAFF

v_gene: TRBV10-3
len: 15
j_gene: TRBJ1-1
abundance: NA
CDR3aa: CAISKPGHQNTEAFF

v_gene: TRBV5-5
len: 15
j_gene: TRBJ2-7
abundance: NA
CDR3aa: CASTRGLAETYEQYF

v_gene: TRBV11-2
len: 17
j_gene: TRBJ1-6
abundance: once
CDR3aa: CASSQRGRGARNSPLHF

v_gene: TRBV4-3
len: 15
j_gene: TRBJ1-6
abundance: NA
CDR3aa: CASLGCVAGNSPLHF

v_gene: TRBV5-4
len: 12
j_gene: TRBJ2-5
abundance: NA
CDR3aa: CASSRGLETQYF

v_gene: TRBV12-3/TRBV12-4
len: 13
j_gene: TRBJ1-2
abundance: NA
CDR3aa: CASSDRGYYGYTF

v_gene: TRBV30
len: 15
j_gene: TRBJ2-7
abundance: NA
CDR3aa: CAWSVDPGGSYEQYF

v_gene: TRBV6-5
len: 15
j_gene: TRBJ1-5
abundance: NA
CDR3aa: CASSLVQGGNQPQHF

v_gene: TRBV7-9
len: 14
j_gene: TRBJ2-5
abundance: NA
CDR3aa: CASSRLGVEETQYF

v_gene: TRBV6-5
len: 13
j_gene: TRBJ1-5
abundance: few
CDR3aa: CASSSSGGQPQHF

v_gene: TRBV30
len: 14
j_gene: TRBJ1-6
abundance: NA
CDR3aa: CAFRPGSYNSPLHF

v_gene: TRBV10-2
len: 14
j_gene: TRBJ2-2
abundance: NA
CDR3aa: CASRTTGWGGELFF

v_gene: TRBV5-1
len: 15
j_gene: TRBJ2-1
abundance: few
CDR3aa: CASSLEGTRGNEQFF

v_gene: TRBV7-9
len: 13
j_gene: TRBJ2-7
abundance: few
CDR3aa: CASSLAGSDEQYF

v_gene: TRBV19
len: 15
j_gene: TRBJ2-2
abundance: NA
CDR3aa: CASKRTGLYTGELFF

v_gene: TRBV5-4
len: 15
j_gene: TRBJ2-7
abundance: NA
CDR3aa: CASSYGQRSSYEQYF

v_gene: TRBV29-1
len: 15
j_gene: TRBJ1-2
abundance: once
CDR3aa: CSVVGTGTGNYGYTF

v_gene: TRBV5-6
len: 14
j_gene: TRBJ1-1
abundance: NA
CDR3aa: CASRIGLMNTEAFF

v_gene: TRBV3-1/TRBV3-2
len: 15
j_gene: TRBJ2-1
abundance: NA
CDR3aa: CASSQELAGANEQFF

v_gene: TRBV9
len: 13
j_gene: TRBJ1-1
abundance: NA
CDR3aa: CASTEWEGGEAFF

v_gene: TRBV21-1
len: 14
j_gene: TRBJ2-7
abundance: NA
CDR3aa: CASSRTGWSYEQYF